These 27 T cell receptor beta chains originate from one sample sequenced in a study of cytomegalovirus exposure and HLA in healthy donors. The table came from immunoSEQ multiplex PCR; TCRdb's copy has only in-frame clones and leaves some out. The sample includes about 110,000 clones, approximately 95% of them seen just once. Sample: PBMCs. These receptors came from a woman aged 18 to 35 in good health and CMV-seronegative.

The genes are TRBV5-5 and TRBJ2-5; 8 nucleotides align to TRBD2. The CDR3 sequence is 15 residues long. Trimming took 0 bases from V and 2 from J; bases not matched to a gene: 3. Germline V gives CDR1 SGHKS, CDR2 YYEKEE (reference sequence). The CDR3 reads CASSLVPSGQETQYF. The DNA of the CDR3 is TGTGCCAGCAGCTTGGTCCCTAGCGGGCAAGAGACCCAGTACTTC.

The chain has TRBV5-6 and TRBJ2-7; 7 bases match TRBD1. Per germline, CDR1 SGHDT and CDR2 YYEEEE. The CDR3 runs to 14 residues. Unmatched junction bases numbered 5, after V lost 1 base and J lost 4 bases. The CDR3 is CASSLPGQLYEQYF. For the CDR3, the DNA is TGTGCCAGCAGCTTGCCGGGACAGCTTTACGAGCAGTACTTC.

The CDR3 nucleotides are TGTGCCAGCAGCCTCCGAGTACCGGGACAGGGGAGGGAAGAGACCCAGTACTTC. This codes for CASSLRVPGQGREETQYF. This rearrangement joins TRBV11-2 to TRBJ2-5; 10 bases agree with TRBD1. The CDR3 contains 18 residues. V dropped 5 bases and J dropped 3; count of bases not matched to a gene: 15. Germline CDR1 reads SGHAT; CDR2 reads FQNNGV.

The gene calls are TRBV28 and TRBJ1-5; weak D call: TRBD1 (6 bases). Germline V gene sequence: CDR1 MDHEN, CDR2 SYDVKM. There are 17 residues in the CDR3. V shed 3 bases and J shed 0 bases, with 15 bases lying between them. The CDR3 spells CASSFPGHSYSNQPQHF. The CDR3 bases are TGTGCCAGCAGTTTCCCGGGACATAGTTATAGCAATCAGCCCCAGCATTTT.

The chain employs TRBV28 and TRBJ2-2; the match to TRBD2 covers 14 bases. The CDR3 is 17 residues long. The trim removed 4 bases at V and 5 bases at J, leaving 6 bases unmatched. Per the germline V gene, CDR1 is MDHEN and CDR2 is SYDVKM. The CDR3 is CASSSSRTSGGTGELFF. Here the CDR3 DNA reads TGTGCCAGCAGTTCCTCGCGGACTAGCGGGGGGACCGGGGAGCTGTTTTTT.

V usage is TRBV18 and J usage is TRBJ1-4; TRBD1 is a possible D gene (5 bases). V gave up 3 bases and J gave up 5 bases, with 7 bases separating them. The CDR3 sequence is 13 residues long. Germline CDR1 reads KGHSH; CDR2 reads LQKENI. The chain's CDR3 is CASSPQGNEKLFF. CDR3 bases: TGTGCCAGCTCACCCCAGGGCAATGAAAAACTGTTTTTT.

The chain recombines TRBV19 with TRBJ1-2, with 8 bases aligning to TRBD1. With V trimmed by 5 bases and J by 6 bases, 8 bases remained unmatched. Germline CDR1 LNHDA, CDR2 SQIVND (reference sequence). This CDR3 contains 14 residues. The DNA of the CDR3 is TGTGCCAGTAGTTCAAGGACAGGGCTGAATGGCTACACCTTC. Protein: CASSSRTGLNGYTF.

The DNA of the CDR3 is TGCGCCAGCAGCGTGGGACAGGGGGAGTTCTTC. It yields the protein CASSVGQGEFF. This rearrangement joins TRBV5-1 to TRBJ2-1; TRBD1 agrees at 11 bases. The CDR3 sequence is 11 residues long. Losses at the gene ends were 4 bases for V and 14 bases for J; bases not matched to a gene: 2. In germline, CDR1 is SGHRS, CDR2 YFSETQ. Full variable domain (missing parts from reference TRBV5-1 and TRBJ2-1): KAGVTQTPRYLIKTRGQQVTLSCSPISGHRSVSWYQQTPGQGLQFLFEYFSETQRNKGNFPGRFSGRQFSNSRSEMNVSTLELGDSALYLCASSVGQGEFFGPGTRLTVL.

This sequence joins TRBV2 and TRBJ2-5; TRBD2 matches 8 bases. The CDR3 has 12 residues. Germline assignment: CDR1 SNHLY and CDR2 FYNNEI. J lost 11 bases, V lost 4 bases, and 6 bases had no gene match. The CDR3 coding sequence is TGTGCCAGCAGTGTGTGGGCGGGGGGACAGTACTTC. Protein: CASSVWAGGQYF.

The chain recombines TRBV5-4 with TRBJ2-5; TRBD2 aligns across 7 bases. The trim removed 4 bases at V and 3 bases at J, leaving 6 bases unmatched. This CDR3 region has 14 residues. CDR1 is SGHNT and CDR2 is YYREEE in the germline V gene (reference sequence). CDR3 protein: CASSPRDYKETQYF. In DNA, the CDR3 is TGTGCCAGCAGCCCACGGGACTATAAAGAGACCCAGTACTTC.

This clone has just a few counts. V usage is TRBV9 and J usage is TRBJ2-3; 10 nucleotides align to TRBD2. The CDR3 loop spans 15 amino acids. Trimming took 4 bases from V and 1 from J; bases not matched to a gene: 3. The V gene's germline CDR1 is SGDLS and CDR2 YYNGEE. DNA of the CDR3: TGTGCCAGCAGCCCTACTAGCGGGGGCACAGATACGCAGTATTTT. Residues: CASSPTSGGTDTQYF.

The rearrangement links TRBV19 to TRBJ2-4, with D perhaps TRBD1 (7 bases). The V gene's germline CDR1 is LNHDA and CDR2 SQIVND (reference sequence). The CDR3 is made up of 18 amino acids. Between the trimmed V and J ends, which lost 3 bases and 1 base, there was a span of 19 bases. The chain's CDR3 is CASSMRGLGGEAKNIQYF. The CDR3 region has the DNA TGTGCCAGTAGTATGAGGGGGCTAGGAGGGGAGGCCAAAAACATTCAGTACTTC.

The chain joins TRBV2 to TRBJ2-1; D gene unclear. Germline CDR1 SNHLY, CDR2 FYNNEI. Trimming stripped 4 bases from V and 7 bases from J, with 11 bases between. This CDR3 comprises 13 residues. The CDR3 DNA reads as TGTGCCAGCAGTGGCCGAGTTTGGAATGAGCAGTTCTTC. It is translated as CASSGRVWNEQFF.

V usage is TRBV19 and J usage is TRBJ2-7, with D perhaps TRBD1 (5 bases). The germline gives CDR1 LNHDA, CDR2 SQIVND (reference sequence). There are 15 residues in the CDR3. Trimming cost V 3 bases and J 4 bases, with 16 bases left between them. CDR3 sequence reads: CASSIGAGIGYEQYF. CDR3 nucleotides: TGTGCCAGTAGTATTGGCGCAGGGATAGGGTACGAGCAGTACTTC.

The chain is built from TRBV28 and TRBJ2-7; TRBD2 matches 9 bases. Unmatched junction bases numbered 11, after V lost 7 bases and J lost 4 bases. The CDR3 is 15 residues long. Germline-derived CDR1 and CDR2 are MDHEN and SYDVKM. The CDR3 DNA reads TGTGCCAGCACACTTTCGGCGGGGGGGCCTTACGAGCAGTACTTC. Its protein is CASTLSAGGPYEQYF. Complete variable domain (other parts from reference TRBV28 and TRBJ2-7): DVKVTQSSRYLVKRTGEKVFLECVQDMDHENMFWYRQDPGLGLRLIYFSYDVKMKEKGDIPEGYSVSREKKERFSLILESASTNQTSMYLCASTLSAGGPYEQYFGPGTRLTVT.

The chain recombines TRBV19 with TRBJ2-3; possible D gene TRBD2, 5 bases. Germline V lookup: CDR1 LNHDA, CDR2 SQIVND (reference sequence). The CDR3 totals 12 residues. V was clipped by 8 bases and J by 0 bases, with 6 bases between them. Here the CDR3 reads CASGRSTDTQYF. CDR3 nucleotide sequence: TGTGCCAGTGGGAGAAGCACAGATACGCAGTATTTT.

The chain joins TRBV7-6 to TRBJ1-5, with a tentative D call TRBD1 (6 bases). Germline V gene data show CDR1 as SGHVS and CDR2 as FNYEAQ. CDR3 length: 13 amino acids. The germline V and J ends were trimmed by 5 bases and 5 bases, with 10 bases remaining between them. This CDR3 is CASSPRQDQPQHF. In nucleotides, the CDR3 is TGTGCCAGCAGCCCCCGACAGGATCAGCCCCAGCATTTT.

J is TRBJ1-2 and V is TRBV4-1; weak D call: TRBD1 (5 bases). Trimming took off 3 bases at V and 4 bases at J, with 12 bases between the two ends. The CDR3 runs to 14 residues. Germline V lookup: CDR1 MGHRA, CDR2 YSYEKL. The CDR3 loop is CASSQGDSPYGYTF. CDR3 in DNA: TGCGCCAGCAGCCAGGGGGACTCCCCCTATGGCTACACCTTC.

The chain employs TRBV30 and TRBJ1-1, with TRBD1 as a possible D gene (6 bases). The CDR3 contains 11 residues. Trimming removed 5 bases from V and 4 bases from J, with 8 bases in between. Germline CDR1 reads GTSNPN; CDR2 reads SVGIG (reference sequence). CDR3 region: CAWCRGTEAFF. The CDR3 DNA is TGTGCCTGGTGCAGGGGCACTGAAGCTTTCTTT.

The CDR3 coding sequence is TGTGCCAGAGGGACTAGCGGGGGACGTAGCACAGATACGCAGTATTTT. Protein sequence: CARGTSGGRSTDTQYF. V usage is TRBV2 and J usage is TRBJ2-3; 14 nucleotides match TRBD2. The germline V gene encodes CDR1 SNHLY and CDR2 FYNNEI. V gave up 9 bases and J gave up 0 bases; unmatched junction bases: 5. The CDR3 covers 16 residues.

The gene calls are TRBV19 and TRBJ1-5, with TRBD1 matching 7 bases. From germline, CDR1 is LNHDA and CDR2 SQIVND (reference sequence). The CDR3 covers 17 residues. V was clipped by 5 bases and J by 0 bases; unmatched bases: 10. The CDR3 DNA reads as TGTGCCAGTAGTCCTAAGGGACAGTTCACTAGCAATCAGCCCCAGCATTTT. It encodes CASSPKGQFTSNQPQHF. The variable domain in full, completed from reference TRBV19 and TRBJ1-5, reads DGGITQSPKYLFRKEGQNVTLSCEQNLNHDAMYWYRQDPGQGLRLIYYSQIVNDFQKGDIAEGYSVSREKKESFPLTVTSAQKNPTAFYLCASSPKGQFTSNQPQHFGDGTRLSIL.

The chain employs TRBV6-5 and TRBJ1-6; TRBD1 matches 7 bases. The V gene's germline CDR1 is MNHEY and CDR2 SVGAGI. The ends lost 6 bases at V and 5 bases at J; junction bases unmatched: 4. The CDR3 covers 14 residues. The DNA for the CDR3 is TGTGCCAGCAGCCCGGGACAGCATAATTCACCCCTCCACTTT. Translating it yields CASSPGQHNSPLHF.

This sequence joins TRBV21-1 and TRBJ2-7; the listed D gene, TRBD1, was not tested against the DNA. TRBV21-1 is reported as a pseudogene. CDR3 length: 19 residues. The CDR3 loop reads CASSKGATGGVILIYEQYF. The CDR3 bases are TGTGCCAGCAGCAAAGGGGCCACAGGGGGCGTAATCCTTATCTACGAGCAGTACTTC.

This chain uses TRBV5-4 with TRBJ2-7; 10 nucleotides agree with TRBD2. CDR3 size: 16 residues. V shed 2 bases and J 0 bases; nucleotides not matched to a gene: 5. The V gene's germline CDR1 is SGHNT and CDR2 YYREEE (reference sequence). CDR3 residues: CASSLGGTSDSYEQYF. CDR3 bases: TGTGCCAGCAGCTTAGGCGGGACTAGCGACTCCTACGAGCAGTACTTC.

The chain uses TRBV5-6 and TRBJ2-7; 8 nucleotides align to TRBD1. The CDR3 loop spans 19 amino acids. Trimming cost V 2 bases and J 1 base; bases outside gene matches: 17. CDR1 and CDR2 from the germline V gene are SGHDT and YYEEEE. DNA for the CDR3: TGTGCCAGCAGCTTTCTTGCAGGGGGCGAACCATTGACGTCCTACGAGCAGTACTTC. Residues: CASSFLAGGEPLTSYEQYF. Filled out from reference TRBV5-6 and TRBJ2-7, the complete variable domain reads DAGVTQSPTHLIKTRGQQVTLRCSPKSGHDTVSWYQQALGQGPQFIFQYYEEEERQRGNFPDRFSGHQFPNYSSELNVNALLLGDSALYLCASSFLAGGEPLTSYEQYFGPGTRLTVT.

The rearrangement uses TRBV27 and TRBJ1-2; D is unclear. V was trimmed by 0 bases and J by 4 bases, leaving 12 bases between them. This CDR3 spans 15 amino acids. Per the germline V gene, CDR1 is MNHEY and CDR2 is SMNVEV (reference sequence). The CDR3 protein is CASSLSSGSTYGYTF. Here the CDR3 DNA reads TGTGCCAGCAGTTTATCGAGCGGATCGACCTATGGCTACACCTTC.

The chain has TRBV10-3 and TRBJ1-2; possibly TRBD1 for D (5 bases). This CDR3 has 13 amino acids. Per germline, CDR1 ENHRY and CDR2 SYGVKD. Trimming cost V 4 bases and J 5 bases, with 11 bases left between them. The CDR3 nucleotides read TGTGCCATCAGTGGGGGCTCGAGGTATGGCTACACCTTC. It yields the protein CAISGGSRYGYTF.